This is a list of T cell receptor beta chains from one sample in a study of tumour-infiltrating T cells in Burkitt lymphoma. Data came from immunoSEQ multiplex PCR; TCRdb stores just in-frame clones and leaves some out. The sample has around 14,000 clones; around 75% are singletons. Sequenced sample: tumor tissue. The origin of the receptors is a human donor with diffuse large B-cell lymphoma. CDR3s include the opening cysteine and the closing phenylalanine or tryptophan. D genes are given only for firm matches. Clone size, where shown, is once, few, many, or a class for clones that have expanded.

v_call	d_call	clone_size	j_call	cdr3_nt	cdr3_aa
TRBV19	TRBD2	NA	TRBJ2-1	TGTTCTTGTAATGTAGGAGAGAGCGGGAGGGGGAATGAGCAGTTCTTC	CSCNVGESGRGNEQFF
TRBV5-4	NA	once	TRBJ2-3	TGTGCCAGCAGCTCCACCCCCCAGGATACGCAGTATTTT	CASSSTPQDTQYF
TRBV11-2	TRBD1	NA	TRBJ1-2	TGTGCCAGCAGCCCGAGTTGGACAGGGAACTATGGCTACACCTTC	CASSPSWTGNYGYTF
TRBV19	TRBD1	NA	TRBJ2-5	TGTGCCAGTAGTAGTGGACAGGGGGTTTATGAGACCCAGTACTTC	CASSSGQGVYETQYF
TRBV15	TRBD1	NA	TRBJ2-7	TGTGCCACCAGCAGAGATTTCGGACAGGGGGCCTACGAGCAGTACTTC	CATSRDFGQGAYEQYF
TRBV5-1	TRBD2	NA	TRBJ2-1	TGCGCCAGCAGCCTACCATCGGGAGGGCCGGATGAGCAGTTCTTC	CASSLPSGGPDEQFF
TRBV7-7	NA	NA	TRBJ2-1	TGTGCCAGCAGCTTGGCCCTCAGCTCCTACAATGAGCAGTTCTTC	CASSLALSSYNEQFF
TRBV4-1	NA	NA	TRBJ1-5	TGCGCCAGCAGCCGGACAGCCGTGAGCAATCAGCCCCAGCATTTT	CASSRTAVSNQPQHF
TRBV4-1	TRBD2	NA	TRBJ2-7	TGCGCCAGCAGCCAAGCGGCGGGGGTCGAGCAGTACTTC	CASSQAAGVEQYF
TRBV19	NA	NA	TRBJ2-7	TGTGCCAGCGGACCGGGACCCTACGAGCAGTACTTC	CASGPGPYEQYF
TRBV4-2	NA	few	TRBJ1-2	TGTGCCAGCAGCCAAGATGTCCGTCGTAGAGGCGGCTACACCTTC	CASSQDVRRRGGYTF
TRBV29-1	TRBD1	NA	TRBJ2-2	TGCAGCGTTGCAGGGGGTGCTTGGACCGGGGAGCTGTTTTTT	CSVAGGAWTGELFF
TRBV28	NA	NA	TRBJ1-1	TGTGCCAGCAGTTTATACCGGGGAGCGGTGGATGAAGCTTTCTTT	CASSLYRGAVDEAFF
TRBV5-6	NA	NA	TRBJ2-7	TGTGCCAGCAGCTTGGTCTTACCCCCCTACGAGCAGTACTTC	CASSLVLPPYEQYF
TRBV5-8	NA	NA	TRBJ1-4	TGTGCCAGCAGCTTCCACCGATTTGGACGAGAAGCAACTAATGAAAAACTGTTTTTT	CASSFHRFGREATNEKLFF
TRBV15	NA	NA	TRBJ1-3	TGTGCCACCAGCAGAGATCCGGGGGCAGGTGGAAACACCATATATTTT	CATSRDPGAGGNTIYF
TRBV5-1	TRBD1	NA	TRBJ1-2	TGCGCCAGCAGCCCTAGACAGGGGGCCTATGGCTACACCTTC	CASSPRQGAYGYTF
TRBV28	NA	NA	TRBJ2-2	TGTGCCAGCAGTTTTAGGTACACCGGGGAGCTGTTTTTT	CASSFRYTGELFF
TRBV6-5	NA	few	TRBJ1-2	TGTGCCAGCAGTTACGAGCGGAGGGACGCTAACTATGGCTACACCTTC	CASSYERRDANYGYTF
TRBV7-2	NA	NA	TRBJ1-1	TGTGCCAGCAGTATCAGGGGCACTGAAGCTTTCTTT	CASSIRGTEAFF
TRBV7-9	NA	few	TRBJ2-7	TGTGCCAGCAGCTTAGGATTGCACGAGCAGTACTTC	CASSLGLHEQYF
TRBV19	NA	NA	TRBJ2-1	TGTGCCAGTAGTATAGATCTAGACTCCTACAATGAGCAGTTCTTC	CASSIDLDSYNEQFF
TRBV25-1	NA	NA	TRBJ1-2	TGTGCCAGCAGTGAATCCCAGGGGCTTAACTATGGCTACACCTTC	CASSESQGLNYGYTF
TRBV6-6	NA	NA	TRBJ1-1	TGTGCCAGCAGTAGCGTCCAGGGTAAGGAAGCTTTCTTT	CASSSVQGKEAFF
TRBV29-1	NA	NA	TRBJ2-5	TGCAGCGTTGAGCAGAAGGGAGAGACCCAGTACTTC	CSVEQKGETQYF
TRBV29-1	TRBD2	NA	TRBJ2-3	TGCAGCGTTGAAGACGGCCTAGCGGAGGGTGTAGATACGCAGTATTTT	CSVEDGLAEGVDTQYF
TRBV9	TRBD2	NA	TRBJ2-2	TGTGCCAGCAGCCCGAGCGGGATGTTAAACACCGGGGAGCTGTTTTTT	CASSPSGMLNTGELFF
TRBV6-6	NA	NA	TRBJ1-1	TGTGCCTCCCTGTCCATGAACACTGAAGCTTTCTTT	CASLSMNTEAFF
TRBV6-5	NA	once	TRBJ2-1	TGTGCCAGCAGTGGACAACGCCTTTACAATGAGCAGTTCTTC	CASSGQRLYNEQFF
TRBV11-2	NA	medium-sized	TRBJ1-3	TGTGCCAGCAGCCGGGACGGAAGCTCTGGAAACACCATATATTTT	CASSRDGSSGNTIYF
TRBV7-3	NA	NA	TRBJ2-1	TGTGCCAGCAGCTTAACCACAGGTTCCTACAATGAGCAGTTCTTC	CASSLTTGSYNEQFF
TRBV29-1	TRBD2	few	TRBJ2-2	TGCAGCGTTGAAACTAGCGGAAGCGGGGAGCTGTTTTTT	CSVETSGSGELFF
TRBV27	NA	NA	TRBJ1-2	TGTGCCAGCAGCCTCGACAGTAACTATGGCTACACCTTC	CASSLDSNYGYTF
TRBV7-9	NA	NA	TRBJ2-4	TGTGCCAGCAGCTTAAACAGCGCCAAAAACATTCAGTACTTC	CASSLNSAKNIQYF
TRBV9	TRBD2	NA	TRBJ2-1	TGTGCCAGCAGCGTCGGGACTAGCGGGTATTACAATGAGCAGTTCTTC	CASSVGTSGYYNEQFF
TRBV19	TRBD2	NA	TRBJ2-2	TGTGCCAGTAGAGGAAGCGGGATCCTGACGAGCACCGGGGAGCTGTTTTTT	CASRGSGILTSTGELFF
TRBV5-1	NA	NA	TRBJ1-2	TGCGCCAGCAGCTTGGACAGAACGAACTATGGCTACACCTTC	CASSLDRTNYGYTF